This T cell receptor (beta chain) was profiled in a study of monozygotic twins with inflammatory bowel disease (dated by TCRdb to the late 2010s). Looking at the study overall: The complete study included around 30 monozygotic twin pairs: 19 IBD-discordant Danish pairs and nine German pairs, of which four were IBD-concordant and five were IBD-discordant. Within discordant pairs, disease-associated traits were sought mainly by comparing IBD patients with their genetically identical healthy co-twins. Each individual had, on average, about 151 000 unique TCRalpha sequences and 181 000 unique TCRbeta sequences available for analysis.

From each donor, a roughly 2.5 ml peripheral blood sample was collected into PAXgene tubes and stored at -80 degrees C. Without T cell sorting, total RNA was isolated from whole blood using the PAXgene blood miRNA kit on an automated QIAcube. Peripheral blood from monozygotic twin pairs, either concordant or discordant for inflammatory bowel disease, underwent deep TCRalpha and TCRbeta repertoire profiling that used unique molecular barcoding. For every twin pair, smoking habits were documented, and each individual was categorised as a current, former or never smoker. The CDR1 and CDR2 encoded by the germline V gene (reference sequence) are DFQATT and SNEGSKA. Measured from the cysteine to the phenylalanine, the CDR3 is 17 residues long. This entry has no DNA. Findings and caveats that apply to the study as a whole: Because patients were on differing immunosuppressive treatments, the repertoires may have picked up extra background noise and inter-individual variability. IBD patients shared fewer clonotypes with other individuals than healthy twins did, most markedly in patients showing signs of disease activity. IBD patients had lower TCRbeta repertoire diversity, measured by the inverse Simpson index, than their healthy co-twins. Distinction between different T cell subtypes could not be achieved in the analysis. The results gave no support for a single strong signal or clonotype linked to IBD. Concordant and discordant twins showed no difference in repertoire similarity, possibly because of limited statistical power.

Library generation was performed with 5' RACE. The input for every TCR library was approximately 3,500 ng of total RNA. cDNA was synthesized with SMARTScribe reverse transcriptase in eight separate reactions per sample. During cDNA synthesis, template switching introduced unique molecular identifiers that contained a 6-nucleotide sample barcode. Amplification of TCRalpha and TCRbeta cDNA involved two nested PCRs of about 15 and 9 cycles, and each PCR was followed by bead purification. Before amplification, the cDNA was treated with uracil DNA-glycosylase and purified using the QIAquick PCR purification kit. In the second PCR, Illumina TruSeq-compatible adapters and sample-specific barcodes were added. Library quality and concentration were checked on TapeStation and Qubit, and libraries were pooled at around 4.7 ng each. The pooled libraries were sequenced with 2 x 100 bp reads and custom sequencing primers on an Illumina HiSeq2500 single-index Rapid Run. In the authors' own workflow: PCR and sequencing errors were corrected by UMI-based consensus assembly using MiGEC version 1.2.6. MiXCR version 2.1.1 was used for V(D)J alignment, clonotype assembly and CDR3 extraction. Normalisation of gene usage, clonotype sharing and MAIT/NKT TCR abundance was achieved by analysing the top 1000, 10 000 and 20 000 clonotypes per sample. Diversity was computed as the inverse Simpson index with the vegan R package after downsampling to 27 000 UMIs. Statistical testing used paired Mann-Whitney U tests on the discordant twin pairs and applied Benjamini-Hochberg correction for multiple testing. Once TCRdb had reprocessed the reads, it stored one entry per CDR3 protein sequence and supplied no DNA. TCRdb's processing, not the authors', yielded these V and J calls. The sample has some 150,000 distinct CDR3 sequences on record. The ten most abundant clones make up less than 7.5% of the sample.

Points on this clonotype: Its antigen is unknown.

The receptor was derived from a human donor with ulcerative colitis or Crohn's disease, or a healthy co-twin of an affected twin (not recorded which). Here the chain combines TRBV20-1 and TRBJ2-3; there is no DNA to check the TCRdb D call of TRBD2. Sequencing was done on a sample of blood. This receptor has the CDR3 CSAPLRGARASTDTQYF.